What follows are 31 T cell receptor beta chains derived from one specimen sequenced in a study of Graves' ophthalmopathy and Graves' hyperthyroidism. Amplified material comprised TCR beta CDR3 regions derived from RNA transcripts. Scientists carried out first-round RT-PCR using HTBI primers and then a second-round multiplex PCR. One entry per CDR3 protein results from TCRdb running MiXCR on the multiplex PCR reads. Of roughly 1.1 million distinct CDR3 sequences listed, around a third are singletons. Sequencing was performed on peripheral blood or thyroid tissue (not recorded which). Receptor source: an adult man with Graves' hyperthyroidism.

In its sample, this clonotype was seen many times. The genes are TRBV15 and TRBJ1-2; D uncertain. Per the germline V gene, CDR1 is LNHNV and CDR2 is YYDKDF (reference sequence). With 0 bases removed from V and 4 bases from J, the gap between germline ends came to 12 bases. The CDR3 spans 15 residues. The CDR3 DNA reads as TGTGCCACCAGCAGAGATCTCTCCGGGAGCTATGGCTACACCTTC. Its translation is CATSRDLSGSYGYTF.

For this clonotype: A junction boundary mismatches the germline segment, possibly from a read error. The chain has TRBV5-6 and TRBJ2-5; D gene uncertain. The CDR3 consists of 14 residues. The germline V gene encodes CDR1 SGHDT and CDR2 YYEEEE. For the CDR3, the DNA is TGTGCCAGCAGCCTCTCGGACGAGGAAGAGGCCCAGTACTTC. Residues: CASSLSDEEEAQYF.

The gene calls are TRBV30 and TRBJ2-5, with D possibly TRBD1 on 6 matching bases. V lost 4 bases and J 5 bases, leaving 17 bases between the germline ends. The CDR3 contains 14 residues. CDR1 and CDR2 (germline): GTSNPN, SVGIG (reference sequence). The CDR3 reads CAWIRTAAGETQYF. DNA for the CDR3: TGTGCCTGGATAAGGACAGCGGCCGGGGAGACCCAGTACTTC.

This chain uses TRBV27 with TRBJ2-5, with 13 bases fitting TRBD2. V shed 7 bases, J shed 4 bases, and the junction held 9 bases outside the gene matches. Germline V gene sequence: CDR1 MNHEY, CDR2 SMNVEV (reference sequence). The CDR3 is made up of 16 amino acids. In DNA, the CDR3 is TGTGCCAGCACTCGGATACTAGCGGGAGGGCGAGAGACCCAGTACTTC. This codes for CASTRILAGGRETQYF.

This clonotype has more than one count but fewer than ten. CDR3 DNA: TGTGCCTGGAGTTACGGGGACGCGCTTACTGAAGCTTTCTTT. It is translated as CAWSYGDALTEAFF. The chain has TRBV30 and TRBJ1-1, with D possibly TRBD1 on 5 matching bases. Germline-derived CDR1 and CDR2 are GTSNPN and SVGIG (reference sequence). The germline V and J ends were trimmed by 2 bases and 5 bases, with 15 bases remaining between them. There are 14 residues in the CDR3.

The chain recombines TRBV7-2 with TRBJ2-5; TRBD2 matches 16 bases. CDR3 length: 20 residues. The germline V gene has CDR1 SGHTA and CDR2 FQGNSA. The junction had 14 bases not matched to a gene; V was cut back by 2 bases and J by 5 bases. CDR3 loop: CASSLKWGTSGRAGSETQYF. CDR3 bases: TGTGCCAGCAGCTTAAAGTGGGGGACTAGCGGGAGGGCCGGCTCGGAGACCCAGTACTTC.

As concerns this clonotype: No conserved phenylalanine or tryptophan is present at the end of the CDR3, so a read error is the likely explanation. This rearrangement joins TRBV10-2 to TRBJ2-7; D gene unclear. Per the germline V gene, CDR1 is WSHSY and CDR2 is SAAADI. The CDR3 covers 16 residues. DNA for the CDR3: TGTGCCAGCAGTTACTCGGTATGGGCAGAGTCCTACGAGCAGTACCTC. This encodes CASSYSVWAESYEQYL.

The V and J genes are TRBV7-2 and TRBJ2-6, with 7 positions matching TRBD1. The CDR3 runs to 18 residues. Germline CDR1 reads SGHTA; CDR2 reads FQGNSA. V was pared by 5 bases and J by 0 bases, with 10 bases of the junction left unmatched. CDR3 coding DNA: TGTGCCAGCAGCCCTGGTGGATCAGGGGGCTCTGGGGCCAACGTCCTGACTTTC. It encodes CASSPGGSGGSGANVLTF.

This clonotype was recorded at least ten times. The rearrangement links TRBV10-2 to TRBJ1-6; no clear D gene. Germline CDR1 and CDR2: WSHSY and SAAADI. The germline V and J ends were trimmed by 3 bases and 0 bases, with 9 bases remaining between them. The CDR3 contains 16 residues. The CDR3 protein is CASSDGDLSYNSPLHF. CDR3 DNA sequence: TGCGCCAGCAGTGATGGTGATCTCTCCTATAATTCACCCCTCCACTTT.

This clonotype was seen a handful of times. This chain uses TRBV5-8 with TRBJ2-5, with 8 bases that match TRBD1. The CDR3 covers 16 residues. Germline values: CDR1 SGHTS, CDR2 YDEGEE. The V segment lost 1 base and the J segment 3 bases; nucleotides outside the gene matches: 8. The CDR3 nucleotides are TGTGCCAGCAGCTTGTTCGGGACAGGTGAAAAAGAGACCCAGTACTTC. This encodes CASSLFGTGEKETQYF.

This clonotype was counted at least ten times. The gene calls are TRBV19 and TRBJ1-5; D unclear. The length of the CDR3 is 15 residues. Germline V gives CDR1 LNHDA, CDR2 SQIVND (reference sequence). V was shortened by 0 bases and J by 1 base, with 7 bases between the two germline ends. This CDR3 is CASSIDQGSNQPQHF. The CDR3 DNA is TGTGCCAGTAGTATAGATCAAGGAAGCAATCAGCCCCAGCATTTT.

The chain links TRBV10-2 to TRBJ1-2; D is unclear. CDR1 is WSHSY, CDR2 SAAADI, per germline. The CDR3 extends over 13 amino acids. Trimming left V 2 bases short and J 5 bases short, with 9 bases between. CDR3 in DNA: TGCGCCAGCAGTGAGAGCGTCCAATATGGCTACACCTTC. It codes for CASSESVQYGYTF.

In this sample, this clonotype turned up many times. The chain recombines TRBV7-9 with TRBJ2-2; weak D call: TRBD2 (5 bases). Germline V gene data show CDR1 as SEHNR and CDR2 as FQNEAQ (reference sequence). With 10 bases removed from V and 1 base from J, the gap between germline ends came to 19 bases. The CDR3 runs 16 residues. CDR3 DNA sequence: TGTGCCACCCCTTCAATGCGGGCGGGGAACACCGGGGAGCTGTTTTTT. Protein product: CATPSMRAGNTGELFF.

In this sample, this clonotype turned up many times. The CDR3 coding sequence is TGCGCCAGCAGCTTGGCAGATGAAGCTTTCTTT. Translated, it gives CASSLADEAFF. The chain is built from TRBV5-1 and TRBJ1-1; D remains unclear. Trimming took off 0 bases at V and 7 bases at J, with 4 bases between the two ends. CDR1 is SGHRS and CDR2 is YFSETQ in the germline V gene. The CDR3 is made up of 11 amino acids.

As concerns this clonotype: This sequence may be a read error, since a much larger clone differs from it by one base. The V call is TRBV19, the J call TRBJ2-7; D is possibly TRBD1 (6 bases). The CDR3 is 15 residues long. Germline V CDR1 and CDR2: LNHDA, SQIVND (reference sequence). For the CDR3, the DNA is TGTGCCGGTAGTCCTCAACAGGGATTGGGGGACGAGCAGTACTTC. It encodes CAGSPQQGLGDEQYF.

The sample holds a few counts of this clonotype. The CDR3 here is CASSVEGQGSYEQYF. CDR3 nucleotides: TGTGCCAGCAGCGTAGAGGGACAGGGGTCCTACGAGCAGTACTTC. V usage is TRBV9 and J usage is TRBJ2-7; 10 bases agree with TRBD1. The germline CDR1 and CDR2 sequences are SGDLS and YYNGEE. The CDR3 has 15 amino acids. Trimming took 0 bases from V and 1 from J; bases not matched to a gene: 1.

J is TRBJ1-2 and V is TRBV10-3, with 7 bases that match TRBD1. This CDR3 is 15 amino acids long. The V gene end was trimmed by 10 bases and the J gene end by 7 bases; junction bases not matched to a gene: 18. Germline CDR1 is ENHRY and CDR2 is SYGVKD. As DNA, the CDR3 is TGTGCCAGCACCCCCTCCGACAGGGTTTGGCGTGGCTACACCTTC. Translating gives CASTPSDRVWRGYTF.

This clonotype was counted between two and nine times. The chain recombines TRBV3-1 with TRBJ2-7; D perhaps matches TRBD2 (5 bases). CDR1 is LGHDT, CDR2 YNNKEL, per germline (reference sequence). This CDR3 contains 15 residues. The V end lost 4 bases, the J end lost 5 bases, and 18 bases lay between the germline ends. The CDR3 bases are TGTGCCAGCAGCCCCGGACTGAGTAGCGTCGACGAGCAGTACTTC. Encoded protein: CASSPGLSSVDEQYF.

This clonotype was detected ten times or more. This chain connects TRBV10-2 to TRBJ2-7; maybe TRBD2 (6 bases). The CDR3 runs 15 residues. Trimming pared 8 bases from V and 4 bases from J, leaving 21 bases between. The germline CDR1 and CDR2 sequences are WSHSY and SAAADI. CDR3 protein: CASRIGRGLYYEQYF. The DNA for the CDR3 is TGCGCCAGCCGGATCGGGAGAGGGCTCTATTACGAGCAGTACTTC.

The chain couples TRBV19 to TRBJ2-2; TRBD2 agrees at 8 bases. The germline CDR1 and CDR2 sequences are LNHDA and SQIVND (reference sequence). This CDR3 has 15 residues. With 3 bases clipped from V and 6 bases from J, the junction kept 6 bases outside the gene matches. CDR3 DNA sequence: TGTGCCAGTAGTATCGGGAGGGCCCAACCCGGGGAGCTGTTTTTT. It codes for CASSIGRAQPGELFF.

This clonotype showed up many times. Its ends do not fully match the called genes, so a read error is possible. This chain uses TRBV10-2 with TRBJ2-7; no clear D. This CDR3 has 13 amino acids. Germline V lookup: CDR1 WSHSY, CDR2 SAAADI. CDR3 protein: CASSQVPTYEQYF. The CDR3 nucleotides read TGTGCCAGCAGCCAAGTCCCCACCTACGAGCAGTACTTC.

As for this clonotype: A junction end diverges from the germline sequence, so it may reflect a read error. The chain joins TRBV4-3 to TRBJ2-6, with 9 bases fitting TRBD1. The V gene's germline CDR1 is LGHNA and CDR2 YSLEER. The CDR3 extends over 15 amino acids. The DNA for the CDR3 is TGCGCCAGCAGCCAAGGAGTCACAGGGGGCAACACTGAAGCTTTC. Its protein is CASSQGVTGGNTEAF.

The chain employs TRBV7-9 and TRBJ2-5; 8 nucleotides align to TRBD1. The CDR3 totals 16 residues. The V gene end was trimmed by 8 bases and the J gene end by 2 bases; junction bases not matched to a gene: 13. From germline, CDR1 is SEHNR and CDR2 FQNEAQ (reference sequence). CDR3 in DNA: TGTGCCAGCGTGAAACCTAGGGACAGGTCGCAAGAGACCCAGTACTTC. Its protein is CASVKPRDRSQETQYF.

This clonotype was detected ten times or more. This chain uses TRBV7-8 with TRBJ2-7, with 11 bases fitting TRBD1. The CDR3 sequence is 17 residues long. The germline gives CDR1 SGHVS, CDR2 FQNEAQ. After removal of 5 bases from V and 4 bases from J, the junction contained 13 bases not matched to a gene. The chain's CDR3 is CASSPTPLGQGAYEQYF. CDR3 DNA sequence: TGTGCCAGCAGCCCGACACCCCTCGGACAGGGGGCTTACGAGCAGTACTTC.

This clonotype has a count of ten or more. The V call is TRBV9, the J call TRBJ1-2, with D unclear. The CDR3 totals 14 residues. Deletions cut 0 bases from V and 4 bases from J, with 10 bases between. In germline, CDR1 is SGDLS, CDR2 YYNGEE. The CDR3 region has the DNA TGTGCCAGCAGCGTAGACGGGCGTACCTATGGCTACACCTTC. It encodes CASSVDGRTYGYTF. Together with reference TRBV9 and TRBJ1-2, the CDR3 gives the full variable domain: DSGVTQTPKHLITATGQRVTLRCSPRSGDLSVYWYQQSLDQGLQFLIQYYNGEERAKGNILERFSAQQFPDLHSELNLSSLELGDSALYFCASSVDGRTYGYTFGSGTRLTVV.

In regard to this clonotype: A much larger clone sits a single nucleotide away, making a read error possible. This chain uses TRBV29-1 with TRBJ2-5, with no clear D. Trimming stripped 5 bases from V and 5 bases from J, with 18 bases between. This CDR3 comprises 14 residues. Germline V CDR1 and CDR2: SQVTM, ANQGSEA. CDR3 in DNA: TGCAGCGTTCTCGTTAATCAGAAGAGGGAGACCCAGTACTTC. Encoded protein: CSVLVNQKRETQYF.

The rearrangement uses TRBV10-3 and TRBJ2-7, with D perhaps TRBD1 (6 bases). CDR3 size: 11 residues. The V end lost 6 bases, the J end lost 6 bases, and 9 bases lay between the germline ends. Germline lookup yields CDR1 ENHRY and CDR2 SYGVKD. CDR3 loop: CAIRQGVEQYF. CDR3 in DNA: TGTGCCATCAGACAGGGTGTCGAGCAGTACTTC.

This chain links TRBV7-2 with TRBJ2-7, with 8 positions matching TRBD1. Germline V CDR1 and CDR2: SGHTA, FQGNSA. The CDR3 extends over 16 amino acids. V lost 4 bases to trimming and J lost 3 bases; unmatched junction nucleotides: 11. The CDR3 region is CASSYAAGTGYYEQYF. CDR3 in DNA: TGTGCCAGCAGCTACGCAGCCGGGACAGGATACTACGAGCAGTACTTC.

This clonotype was counted only a few times. The J gene is TRBJ1-1, the V gene TRBV7-9, with 7 nucleotides matching TRBD1. The V and J ends lost 5 bases and 0 bases, in that order; junction bases with no gene match: 6. Looked up from germline, CDR1 is SEHNR and CDR2 is FQNEAQ (reference sequence). This CDR3 comprises 15 residues. This CDR3 is CASSQWDSLNTEAFF. In nucleotides, the CDR3 is TGTGCCAGCAGCCAATGGGACAGCCTGAACACTGAAGCTTTCTTT.

Notes on this clonotype: Because it lacks the conserved phenylalanine or tryptophan at the end, this CDR3 is likely a read error. V and J are TRBV5-5 and TRBJ1-1; D uncertain. In germline, CDR1 is SGHKS, CDR2 YYEKEE (reference sequence). V lost 0 bases and J lost 6, with 9 bases in between. The CDR3 loop spans 13 amino acids. The CDR3 spells CASSLAGYAEAFL. The CDR3 DNA reads TGTGCCAGCAGCTTGGCGGGGTATGCTGAAGCTTTCCTT.

This clonotype was seen a few times. The rearrangement links TRBV28 to TRBJ2-7; D possibly corresponds to TRBD1 (6 bases). Germline CDR1 is MDHEN and CDR2 is SYDVKM. The CDR3 contains 17 residues. Trimming took 2 bases from V and 0 from J, leaving 17 bases between them. This CDR3 is CASSLMAATGVSYEQYF. The CDR3 region has the DNA TGTGCCAGCAGTTTAATGGCGGCGACAGGTGTCTCCTACGAGCAGTACTTC.